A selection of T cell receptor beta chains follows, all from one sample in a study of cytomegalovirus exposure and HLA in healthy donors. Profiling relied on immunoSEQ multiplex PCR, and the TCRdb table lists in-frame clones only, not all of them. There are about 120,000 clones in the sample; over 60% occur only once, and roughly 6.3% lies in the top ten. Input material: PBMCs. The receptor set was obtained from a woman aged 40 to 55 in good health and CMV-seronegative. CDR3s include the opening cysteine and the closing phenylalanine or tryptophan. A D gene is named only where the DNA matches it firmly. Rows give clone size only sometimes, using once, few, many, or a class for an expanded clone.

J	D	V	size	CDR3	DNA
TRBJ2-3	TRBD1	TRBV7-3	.	CASSPGGQGAYTQYF	TGTGCCAGCAGCCCTGGGGGACAGGGGGCATATACGCAGTATTTT
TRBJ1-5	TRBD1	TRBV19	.	CASRPGTGSDQPQHF	TGTGCCAGTAGGCCCGGGACAGGGTCGGATCAGCCCCAGCATTTT
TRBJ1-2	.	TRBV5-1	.	CASSLAYSHGYTF	TGTGCCAGCAGCTTGGCCTACAGCCATGGCTACACCTTC
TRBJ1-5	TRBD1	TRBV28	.	CASSLWGQGRQPQHF	TGTGCCAGCAGTTTATGGGGACAGGGGAGACAGCCCCAGCATTTT
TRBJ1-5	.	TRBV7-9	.	CASRGGREGQPQHF	TGTGCCAGCCGCGGAGGGCGGGAGGGTCAGCCCCAGCATTTT
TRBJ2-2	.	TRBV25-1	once	CASGGWATGELFF	TGTGCCAGCGGGGGCTGGGCCACCGGGGAGCTGTTTTTT
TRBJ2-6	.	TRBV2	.	CASIMSQGAGLSSGANVLTF	TGTGCCAGCATAATGTCGCAGGGAGCGGGTCTAAGCTCTGGGGCCAACGTCCTGACTTTC
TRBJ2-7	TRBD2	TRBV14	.	CASSLAGVSYEQYF	TGTGCCAGCAGCCTGGCGGGAGTTTCCTACGAGCAGTACTTC
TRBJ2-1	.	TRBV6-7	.	CAREPTSTGNEQFF	TGTGCCAGAGAGCCCACTAGCACCGGCAATGAGCAGTTCTTC
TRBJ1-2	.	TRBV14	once	CASSRAGAPYGYTF	TGTGCCAGCAGCCGCGCAGGGGCCCCTTATGGCTACACCTTC
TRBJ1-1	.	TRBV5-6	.	CASSLLGAFTEAFF	TGTGCCAGCAGCTTGCTTGGGGCTTTTACTGAAGCTTTCTTT
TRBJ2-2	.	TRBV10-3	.	CAISVGLIDGELFF	TGTGCCATCAGTGTTGGACTAATCGACGGGGAGCTGTTTTTT
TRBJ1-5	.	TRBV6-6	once	CASNHRNQPQHF	TGTGCCAGCAATCACAGAAATCAGCCCCAGCATTTT
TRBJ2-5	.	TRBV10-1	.	CASVSVQETQYF	TGCGCCAGCGTTAGCGTTCAAGAGACCCAGTACTTC
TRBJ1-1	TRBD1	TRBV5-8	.	CASSLDGDRVAEAFF	TGTGCCAGCAGCTTGGACGGTGACAGGGTTGCTGAAGCTTTCTTT
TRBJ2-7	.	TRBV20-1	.	CSATTAYEQYF	TGCAGTGCCACGACAGCTTACGAGCAGTACTTC
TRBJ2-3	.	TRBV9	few	CASSAISSTDTQYF	TGTGCCAGCAGCGCTATAAGTAGCACAGATACGCAGTATTTT